This T cell receptor (beta chain) was identified in a study of blood T cell repertoires in COVID-19. TCRdb's copy holds only in-frame clones and misses some; the assay was immunoSEQ multiplex PCR. Of roughly 180,000 clones in the sample, 60% to 80% were seen once. This clone was observed at least ten times. The germline gene is not matched at one end of the junction; a read error may be the cause. In the same sample, other DNA sequences code for this CDR3. Germline CDR1 SGHRS, CDR2 YFSETQ. The CDR3 runs 15 residues. V is TRBV5-1 and J is TRBJ1-5, with TRBD1 identical over 8 bases. The receptor was isolated from a man aged 60 to 75 with active or convalescent COVID-19. Sequencing was carried out using peripheral blood. CDR3 sequence: CASSLDRASNQPQHF. CDR3 coding DNA: TGCGCCAGCAGTTTGGACAGGGCTAGCAATCAGCCCCAGCATTTT.